These 18 T cell receptor beta chains were all obtained from the same sample, sequenced in a study of naive CD8 T cells in extremely preterm neonates. Whole-study findings and limits: Compared with older groups, preterm CDR3s were shorter, with fewer N additions and less trimming.

No cognate antigen is known for these TCRs. Samples were taken at extremely preterm deliveries at roughly 23-28 weeks of gestation. Only in-frame clones appear in the TCRdb table, and some are missing; sequencing was by immunoSEQ multiplex PCR. The table records more than 20,000 clones, approximately 90% of them present only once. Sequenced sample: naive CD8+ T cells from cord blood. The receptors were sampled from a boy who was born preterm.

The rearrangement joins TRBV9 to TRBJ2-3; D tentatively fits TRBD1 or TRBD2 (5 bases each). The CDR3 contains 14 residues. The germline gives CDR1 SGDLS, CDR2 YYNGEE. The V end lost 4 bases, the J end lost 5 bases, and 14 bases lay between the germline ends. The CDR3 here is CASSTWDRQDTQYF. CDR3 DNA sequence: TGTGCCAGCAGCACCTGGGACCGCCAAGATACGCAGTATTTT.

This sequence joins TRBV19 and TRBJ2-1; 8 bases are a match to TRBD2. Unmatched junction bases numbered 2, after V lost 1 base and J lost 6 bases. This CDR3 has 14 residues. Per germline, CDR1 LNHDA and CDR2 SQIVND (reference sequence). The CDR3 DNA reads as TGTGCCAGTAGTATAGCGGGGGGGCCCAATGAGCAGTTCTTC. It translates to CASSIAGGPNEQFF. Combining the CDR3 with reference TRBV19 and TRBJ2-1 gives the whole variable domain DGGITQSPKYLFRKEGQNVTLSCEQNLNHDAMYWYRQDPGQGLRLIYYSQIVNDFQKGDIAEGYSVSREKKESFPLTVTSAQKNPTAFYLCASSIAGGPNEQFFGPGTRLTVL.

This chain joins TRBV4-3 and TRBJ2-7; TRBD1 matches 8 bases. Germline lookup yields CDR1 LGHNA and CDR2 YSLEER. With V trimmed by 1 base and J by 3 bases, 2 bases remained unmatched. The CDR3 is made up of 14 amino acids. The CDR3 loop reads CASSQGGQGYEQYF. DNA of the CDR3: TGCGCCAGCAGCCAAGGAGGACAGGGCTACGAGCAGTACTTC.

J is TRBJ2-7 and V is TRBV4-1; D possibly corresponds to TRBD1 (6 bases). CDR3 size: 13 residues. V lost 1 base to trimming and J lost 6 bases, with 10 bases between them. Germline CDR1 MGHRA, CDR2 YSYEKL. The CDR3 sequence is CASSQGVQGEQYF. For the CDR3, the DNA is TGCGCCAGCAGCCAAGGGGTACAGGGCGAGCAGTACTTC.

V usage is TRBV4-2 and J usage is TRBJ2-1, with 14 bases lining up with TRBD2. V dropped 1 base and J dropped 7; count of bases not matched to a gene: 3. From germline, CDR1 is LGHNA and CDR2 YNFKEQ. The CDR3 length is 16 residues. CDR3 nucleotides: TGTGCCAGCAGCCAAGGTTGGACTAGCGGGGGGAATGAGCAGTTCTTC. Protein product: CASSQGWTSGGNEQFF.

The V and J genes are TRBV6-1 and TRBJ1-1; no clear D. Germline V gives CDR1 MNHNS, CDR2 SASEGT. V was trimmed by 0 bases and J by 3 bases, leaving 8 bases between them. This CDR3 region has 14 residues. The CDR3 reads CASSEANTYTEAFF. The CDR3 DNA reads TGTGCCAGCAGTGAAGCAAACACCTACACTGAAGCTTTCTTT.

This sequence joins TRBV7-9 and TRBJ2-7, with TRBD1 identical over 9 bases. V lost 8 bases, J lost 3 bases, and 2 bases stayed unmatched. The CDR3 contains 12 residues. Looked up from germline, CDR1 is SEHNR and CDR2 is FQNEAQ (reference sequence). CDR3 loop: CASEDRGYEQYF. CDR3 bases: TGTGCCAGCGAGGACAGGGGCTACGAGCAGTACTTC.

The chain uses TRBV19 and TRBJ2-7, with D unclear. CDR3 length: 11 residues. Trimming cost V 1 base and J 6 bases, with 4 bases left between them. Germline assignment: CDR1 LNHDA and CDR2 SQIVND (reference sequence). In DNA form, the CDR3 reads TGTGCCAGTAGTATAGGGGTCGAGCAGTACTTC. Protein: CASSIGVEQYF.

This clone showed up just once. The J gene is TRBJ2-7, the V gene TRBV10-3; D is unclear. V was pared by 0 bases and J by 2 bases, with 8 bases between. The germline V gene encodes CDR1 ENHRY and CDR2 SYGVKD. The CDR3 is 14 amino acids. The CDR3: CAISESRLAYEQYF. The CDR3 DNA follows: TGTGCCATCAGTGAGTCCAGGTTAGCCTACGAGCAGTACTTC.

The CDR3 sequence is CASQMNTEAFF. Written as DNA, the CDR3 is TGTGCCAGTCAGATGAACACTGAAGCTTTCTTT. V usage is TRBV19 and J usage is TRBJ1-1, with unresolved D. Germline values: CDR1 LNHDA, CDR2 SQIVND (reference sequence). The CDR3 has 11 residues. Trimming removed 8 bases from V and 0 bases from J, with 4 bases in between.

The CDR3 nucleotides are TGTGCCAGCAGTTACACGGACAGGGAGACCCAGTACTTC. This gives the protein CASSYTDRETQYF. This chain joins TRBV6-5 and TRBJ2-5; 7 bases are a match to TRBD1. There are 13 residues in the CDR3. Trimming removed 2 bases from V and 5 bases from J; junction bases left unmatched: 2. Germline CDR1 is MNHEY and CDR2 is SVGAGI.

V gene TRBV12-2 combines with J gene TRBJ1-4. TRBV12-2 is described as a pseudogene. The CDR3 contains 13 residues. The CDR3 loop is CASRLAVGEKLFF. In DNA, the CDR3 is TGTGCAAGTCGCTTAGCGGTGGGGGAAAAACTGTTTTTT.

This chain uses TRBV4-3 with TRBJ1-1; D not resolved. There are 12 residues in the CDR3. CDR1 and CDR2 (germline): LGHNA, YSLEER. V was clipped by 3 bases and J by 1 base, with 3 bases between them. CDR3: CASSQGNTEAFF. The CDR3 nucleotides read TGCGCCAGCAGCCAGGGGAACACTGAAGCTTTCTTT.

CDR3 bases: TGTGCCAGCTGGCAGGGCAATGAGCAGTTCTTC. It yields the protein CASWQGNEQFF. The J gene is TRBJ2-1, the V gene TRBV6-1; D may be TRBD1 (5 bases). The CDR3 is 11 residues long. Between the trimmed V and J ends, which lost 8 bases and 6 bases, there was a span of 8 bases. Germline V gene sequence: CDR1 MNHNS, CDR2 SASEGT.

In this sample, this clone turned up a few times. CDR3 nucleotides: TGCGCCAGCAGCTGGGGAACCTACGAGCAGTACTTC. Translation gives CASSWGTYEQYF. This chain joins TRBV5-1 and TRBJ2-7; D uncertain. V lost 3 bases to trimming and J lost 2 bases, with 6 bases between them. The CDR3 runs 12 residues. Germline-derived CDR1 and CDR2 are SGHRS and YFSETQ.

The rearrangement links TRBV10-3 to TRBJ1-1; 7 bases line up with TRBD1. The CDR3 covers 16 residues. Germline V gene data show CDR1 as ENHRY and CDR2 as SYGVKD. J lost 0 bases, V lost 3 bases, and 7 bases had no gene match. The CDR3 reads CAISDKGAGMNTEAFF. DNA of the CDR3: TGTGCCATCAGTGATAAGGGGGCTGGTATGAACACTGAAGCTTTCTTT.

V and J are TRBV2 and TRBJ2-2; the D is unclear. CDR1 is SNHLY, CDR2 FYNNEI, per germline. Trimming took off 3 bases at V and 3 bases at J, with 2 bases between the two ends. This CDR3 region has 12 residues. CDR3 sequence: CASSDYTGELFF. The DNA for the CDR3 is TGTGCCAGCAGTGACTACACCGGGGAGCTGTTTTTT.

This clone was observed a handful of times. V is TRBV7-9 and J is TRBJ1-2, with 10 bases matching TRBD1. V lost 5 bases to trimming and J lost 7 bases; unmatched junction nucleotides: 7. The germline CDR1 and CDR2 sequences are SEHNR and FQNEAQ (reference sequence). The CDR3 is made up of 14 amino acids. The CDR3 region is CASSVIRDRGGYTF. CDR3 bases: TGTGCCAGCAGCGTAATCCGGGACAGGGGTGGCTACACCTTC.